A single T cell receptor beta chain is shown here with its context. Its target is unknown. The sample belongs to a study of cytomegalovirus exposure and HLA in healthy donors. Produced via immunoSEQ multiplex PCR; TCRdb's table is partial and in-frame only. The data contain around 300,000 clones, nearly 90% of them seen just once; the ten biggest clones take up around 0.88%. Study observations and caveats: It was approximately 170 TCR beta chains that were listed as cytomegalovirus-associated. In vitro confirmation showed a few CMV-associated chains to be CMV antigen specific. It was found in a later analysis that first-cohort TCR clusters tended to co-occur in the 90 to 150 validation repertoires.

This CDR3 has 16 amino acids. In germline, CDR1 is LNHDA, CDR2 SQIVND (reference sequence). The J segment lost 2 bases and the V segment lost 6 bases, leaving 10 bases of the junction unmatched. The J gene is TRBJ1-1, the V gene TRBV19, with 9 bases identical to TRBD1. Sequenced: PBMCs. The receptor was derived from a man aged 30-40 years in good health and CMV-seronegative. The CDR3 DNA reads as TGTGCCAGTAGGTCCGCCGGGACAGGGCCCAACACTGAAGCTTTCTTT. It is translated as CASRSAGTGPNTEAFF.